These 12 T cell receptor beta chains share one sample of origin, sequenced in a study of monozygotic twins with inflammatory bowel disease. TCRdb re-analyzed the 5' RACE reads; it lists each CDR3 protein once, without DNA. The sample table sets out around 40,000 distinct CDR3 sequences. The sample comprised blood. Source of these receptors: a human donor with ulcerative colitis or Crohn's disease, or a healthy co-twin of an affected twin (not recorded which).

The chain combines TRBV28 with TRBJ1-5; TCRdb's D call, TRBD1, is unchecked because there is no DNA. This CDR3 has 12 residues. Germline V gives CDR1 MDHEN, CDR2 SYDVKM. CDR3 region: CASKQGWQPQHF.

The chain is built from TRBV5-1 and TRBJ2-3; the TCRdb call, TRBD2, lacks DNA for checking. The CDR3 covers 15 residues. In germline, CDR1 is SGHRS, CDR2 YFSETQ. CDR3 loop: CASSLAPASTHTQYF.

This chain uses TRBV28 with TRBJ2-7; the D call of TRBD1 rests on TCRdb alone, since no DNA is present to check it. CDR3 length: 16 amino acids. Germline assignment: CDR1 MDHEN and CDR2 SYDVKM. This chain's CDR3 is CASSRLGQGASYEQYF.

The genes are TRBV20-1 and TRBJ1-2; TCRdb designates TRBD1, a call that cannot be tested without DNA. The germline CDR1 and CDR2 sequences are DFQATT and SNEGSKA (reference sequence). The CDR3 contains 13 residues. The CDR3 loop reads CSAHTGAGEGYTF.

The chain has TRBV15 and TRBJ1-4. This CDR3 has 13 amino acids. Germline CDR1 is LNHNV and CDR2 is YYDKDF (reference sequence). The CDR3 sequence: CATVRGPNEKLFF. The full variable domain, rest sourced from reference TRBV15 and TRBJ1-4, is DAMVIQNPRYQVTQFGKPVTLSCSQTLNHNVMYWYQQKSSQAPKLLFHYYDKDFNNEADTPDNFQSRRPNTSFCFLDIRSPGLGDTAMYLCATVRGPNEKLFFGSGTQLSVL.

The rearrangement uses TRBV7-6 and TRBJ2-7. CDR1 and CDR2 from the germline V gene are SGHVS and FNYEAQ. This CDR3 has 11 amino acids. CDR3 loop: CASSLRDEQYF. The full variable domain, rest sourced from reference TRBV7-6 and TRBJ2-7, is GAGVSQSPRYKVTKRGQDVALRCDPISGHVSLYWYRQALGQGPEFLTYFNYEAQQDKSGLPNDRFSAERPEGSISTLTIQRTEQRDSAMYRCASSLRDEQYFGPGTRLTVT.

V and J are TRBV4-1 and TRBJ2-2; TCRdb selects TRBD1, and the lack of DNA leaves this call unchecked. The CDR3 is 16 residues long. Germline-derived CDR1 and CDR2 are MGHRA and YSYEKL. CDR3 sequence: CASSKDDRSNTGELFF.

The CDR3 loop reads CASRSTGGWGNTEAFF. The chain uses TRBV6-5 and TRBJ1-1; TCRdb indicates TRBD1, and absent DNA this call remains unverified. In germline, CDR1 is MNHEY, CDR2 SVGAGI. The CDR3 has 16 amino acids.

The chain is built from TRBV20-1 and TRBJ2-3; TCRdb proposes TRBD2, but this gene call is untestable without DNA. Germline CDR1 DFQATT, CDR2 SNEGSKA (reference sequence). The CDR3 is 12 residues long. The CDR3 loop reads CSATGTTDTQYF.

The chain uses TRBV6-5 and TRBJ2-1; the TCRdb D gene call, TRBD2, has no DNA to confirm it. The CDR3 totals 18 residues. Germline CDR1 is MNHEY and CDR2 is SVGAGI. The CDR3 loop reads CASSRGTSGRGNNNEQFF.

This chain links TRBV29-1 with TRBJ2-6. The germline V gene encodes CDR1 SQVTM and CDR2 ANQGSEA. This CDR3 is built from 14 residues. This CDR3 reads CSVEVQTGANVLTF.

V gene TRBV29-1 combines with J gene TRBJ2-1; TCRdb designates TRBD2, a call that cannot be tested without DNA. The CDR3 has 16 residues. From germline, CDR1 is SQVTM and CDR2 ANQGSEA. Here the CDR3 reads CSVELLGLAEFNEQFF.